This T cell receptor beta chain came from a study of cytomegalovirus exposure and HLA in healthy donors. Regarding the study as a whole: Further analysis, carried out later, found HLA-associated TCR beta chains more clonally expanded than equally common other chains. V- and J-gene trimming in TCR beta was tied to a missense DCLRE1C variant by an analysis performed later. Later analysis suggested most CMV-associated TCR beta chains were HLA-restricted.

The PCR used 60 Vbeta and 13 Jbeta primers. Clones were read by immunoSEQ multiplex PCR, and TCRdb kept only the in-frame ones, dropping some. This sample has roughly 98,000 clones, with 75% to 85% found just once. Germline V gives CDR1 SGHDN, CDR2 FVKESK. Trimming removed 1 base from V and 2 bases from J; junction bases left unmatched: 4. The CDR3 length is 17 residues. Note on this clone: Its antigen is as yet unknown.

Specimen: PBMCs. The clonotype was recovered from a man in his late teens or twenties in good health and CMV-seropositive. The V call is TRBV14, the J call TRBJ2-3; 12 nucleotides align to TRBD2. In DNA form, the CDR3 reads TGTGCCAGCAGCCAAGTCCGACTAGCGGGGGACACAGATACGCAGTATTTT. Its protein product is CASSQVRLAGDTDTQYF. The whole variable domain, filled in from reference TRBV14 and TRBJ2-3, reads EAGVTQFPSHSVIEKGQTVTLRCDPISGHDNLYWYRRVMGKEIKFLLHFVKESKQDESGMPNNRFLAERTGGTYSTLKVQPAELEDSGVYFCASSQVRLAGDTDTQYFGPGTRLTVL.